This T cell receptor (beta chain) was recovered during a study of identical twins. Study conclusions and caveats: Partly confounded zero-insertion analyses could result from invariant MAIT and iNKT cells. It was cross-sectional statistical analysis, not following the same donors, that the conclusions relied on. In beta out-of-frame sequences, the excess sharing between twins was weaker.

This clonotype was detected a few times. The antigen remains unidentified. A universal primer site was added by template switching, and unique molecular identifiers were carried by the cDNA. TCRdb re-derived calls from the 5' RACE reads in MiXCR, one entry per CDR3 protein. The sample includes about 390,000 distinct CDR3 sequences, about 10% of them seen just once. V dropped 6 bases and J dropped 1 base, with 13 bases sitting between them. Looked up from germline, CDR1 is MNHNY and CDR2 is SVGAGI (reference sequence). This CDR3 contains 14 residues. The chain couples TRBV6-6 to TRBJ2-7; D could derive from TRBD1 or TRBD2 (7 bases each). The source material was naive T cells sorted from blood. The receptor was derived from a woman in her fifties or sixties in good health. This CDR3 is CASRTGRVSYEQYF. Here the CDR3 DNA reads TGTGCCAGCAGGACAGGGAGGGTGTCCTACGAGCAGTACTTC.